These 16 T cell receptor beta chains share one sample of origin, sequenced in a study of control samples from healthy donors and cancer patients (dated by TCRdb to 2018 to 2020). The protocol used for the library was the immunoSEQ multiplex PCR assay. TCRdb obtained this table from immuneACCESS and retained in-frame rearrangements with V and J assigned. These tables miss some clones; where compared with another copy, unresolved V genes account for less than half of the shortfall, and the remainder is unexplained. The sample yields under 450,000 clones; 75% to 95% were counted once. The ten largest account for 5% to 8% of the sample. The sequencing input was PBMCs. All receptors derive from a man in his forties with head and neck cancer.

V usage is TRBV6-5 and J usage is TRBJ2-1, with TRBD1 as a possible D gene (6 bases). Trimming took off 5 bases at V and 7 bases at J, with 15 bases between the two ends. There are 14 residues in the CDR3. CDR1 and CDR2 (germline): MNHEY, SVGAGI. CDR3 in DNA: TGTGCCAGCAGTAGCTTGACAGGTCCAAATGAGCAGTTCTTC. Translated: CASSSLTGPNEQFF.

The rearrangement links TRBV27 to TRBJ2-7; 8 bases agree with TRBD2. The V gene's germline CDR1 is MNHEY and CDR2 SMNVEV (reference sequence). V shed 6 bases, J shed 7 bases, and the junction held 11 bases outside the gene matches. The CDR3 runs 14 residues. The CDR3 loop is CASRIGGDIGEQYF. CDR3 coding DNA: TGTGCCAGCAGGATCGGGGGGGATATAGGGGAGCAGTACTTC.

V usage is TRBV11-3 and J usage is TRBJ2-2; D not resolved. The CDR3 length is 15 residues. V was cut by 2 bases and J by 0 bases, with 7 bases left in between. Germline loops: CDR1 SGHNT, CDR2 YENEEA. CDR3 DNA: TGTGCCAGCAGCTTAAACCCGCCGAACACCGGGGAGCTGTTTTTT. Encoded protein: CASSLNPPNTGELFF.

A single count supports this clone. The rearrangement links TRBV5-1 to TRBJ1-2; 11 bases line up with TRBD1. The CDR3 has 18 amino acids. Germline V CDR1 and CDR2: SGHRS, YFSETQ. The junction had 10 bases not matched to a gene; V was cut back by 0 bases and J by 3 bases. The CDR3 reads CASSLALGQGAGDYGYTF. For the CDR3, the DNA is TGCGCCAGCAGCTTGGCCCTTGGACAGGGGGCCGGGGACTATGGCTACACCTTC.

The rearrangement links TRBV18 to TRBJ1-4; D not resolved. CDR3 length: 18 residues. The V gene lost 0 bases and the J gene lost 6 bases, with 20 bases spanning the gap. Per the germline V gene, CDR1 is KGHSH and CDR2 is LQKENI. The CDR3 spells CASSPPSGVAVTHEKLFF. CDR3 bases: TGTGCCAGCTCACCACCGAGTGGGGTTGCAGTTACACATGAAAAACTGTTTTTT.

Notes on this clone: Other DNA variants within this sample encode the same CDR3. This chain links TRBV19 with TRBJ2-1; D uncertain. Germline lookup yields CDR1 LNHDA and CDR2 SQIVND (reference sequence). The germline V and J ends were trimmed by 2 bases and 2 bases, with 1 base remaining between them. The CDR3 is 12 amino acids. In nucleotides, the CDR3 is TGTGCCAGTAGTATAACCTACAATGAGCAGTTCTTC. Translation: CASSITYNEQFF.

The chain uses TRBV19 and TRBJ1-6; maybe TRBD1 (5 bases). The CDR3 sequence is 14 residues long. CDR1 and CDR2 from the germline V gene are LNHDA and SQIVND (reference sequence). V was shortened by 6 bases and J by 2 bases, with 8 bases between the two germline ends. CDR3 DNA sequence: TGTGCCAGTAGAGACAGAGCCTATAATTCACCCCTCCACTTT. Its protein product is CASRDRAYNSPLHF.

The chain employs TRBV28 and TRBJ1-2; possibly TRBD1 for D (6 bases). The CDR3 extends over 14 amino acids. V was clipped by 6 bases and J by 1 base, with 12 bases between them. Germline V gives CDR1 MDHEN, CDR2 SYDVKM. CDR3 DNA sequence: TGTGCCAGCAGGGGGGGGGCACTTAACTATGGCTACACCTTC. Translating it yields CASRGGALNYGYTF.

The gene calls are TRBV5-1 and TRBJ2-7, with D tentatively TRBD1 (5 bases). The CDR3 sequence is 16 residues long. The V end lost 0 bases, the J end lost 0 bases, and 13 bases lay between the germline ends. Germline CDR1 is SGHRS and CDR2 is YFSETQ. The CDR3: CASSLDRPITSYEQYF. CDR3 nucleotide sequence: TGCGCCAGCAGCTTGGACAGGCCTATTACCTCCTACGAGCAGTACTTC.

The chain has TRBV19 and TRBJ1-6, with D unclear. Germline CDR1 and CDR2: LNHDA and SQIVND (reference sequence). This CDR3 has 15 residues. V was cut by 1 base and J by 5 bases, with 9 bases left in between. The DNA for the CDR3 is TGTGCCAGTAGTATAGGATCCGGGAATAATTCACCCCTCCACTTT. Translating gives CASSIGSGNNSPLHF.

The chain carries TRBV28 and TRBJ1-4, with 8 bases lining up with TRBD1. Germline CDR1 is MDHEN and CDR2 is SYDVKM. V gave up 4 bases and J gave up 9 bases; unmatched junction bases: 4. The CDR3 is made up of 13 amino acids. The CDR3 loop is CASSSRDRKKLFF. The CDR3, as DNA: TGTGCCAGCAGTTCCCGGGACAGGAAAAAACTGTTTTTT.

The chain couples TRBV4-1 to TRBJ1-1, with D hard to call. CDR3 size: 16 residues. V dropped 2 bases and J dropped 0 bases, with 13 bases sitting between them. The germline V gene encodes CDR1 MGHRA and CDR2 YSYEKL. The CDR3 DNA is TGCGCCAGCAGCCAAACTGCGTTTTCCCTGAACACTGAAGCTTTCTTT. It is translated as CASSQTAFSLNTEAFF.

This clone was found once. The rearrangement joins TRBV18 to TRBJ1-2; 8 nucleotides agree with TRBD1. The V and J ends lost 4 bases and 5 bases, in that order; junction bases with no gene match: 15. The CDR3 is made up of 17 amino acids. Looked up from germline, CDR1 is KGHSH and CDR2 is LQKENI. This CDR3 reads CASSLQAGQGLRYGYTF. The CDR3 DNA follows: TGTGCCAGCTCACTTCAAGCCGGACAGGGTCTACGGTATGGCTACACCTTC.

The rearrangement links TRBV30 to TRBJ2-1; no clear D gene. Trimming removed 0 bases from V and 12 bases from J, with 9 bases in between. Germline V gene sequence: CDR1 GTSNPN, CDR2 SVGIG (reference sequence). CDR3 length: 11 amino acids. Written as DNA, the CDR3 is TGTGCCTGGAGTGTAGGCGGTGGGCAGTTCTTC. Residues: CAWSVGGGQFF.

This sequence joins TRBV5-4 and TRBJ1-1, with D unclear. Trimming took 0 bases from V and 0 from J, leaving 6 bases between them. CDR1 SGHNT and CDR2 YYREEE come from the germline V gene (reference sequence). The CDR3 sequence is 14 residues long. The CDR3 nucleotides read TGTGCCAGCAGCTTGGGACTGATGAACACTGAAGCTTTCTTT. It codes for CASSLGLMNTEAFF.

V gene TRBV15 combines with J gene TRBJ2-7; maybe TRBD2 (5 bases). V lost 0 bases and J lost 2, with 11 bases in between. Germline CDR1 and CDR2: LNHNV and YYDKDF (reference sequence). This CDR3 comprises 15 residues. DNA of the CDR3: TGTGCCACCAGCAGAGATTACGGGGTCCCCTACGAGCAGTACTTC. It yields the protein CATSRDYGVPYEQYF. Drawing the rest from reference TRBV15 and TRBJ2-7, the complete variable domain is DAMVIQNPRYQVTQFGKPVTLSCSQTLNHNVMYWYQQKSSQAPKLLFHYYDKDFNNEADTPDNFQSRRPNTSFCFLDIRSPGLGDTAMYLCATSRDYGVPYEQYFGPGTRLTVT.